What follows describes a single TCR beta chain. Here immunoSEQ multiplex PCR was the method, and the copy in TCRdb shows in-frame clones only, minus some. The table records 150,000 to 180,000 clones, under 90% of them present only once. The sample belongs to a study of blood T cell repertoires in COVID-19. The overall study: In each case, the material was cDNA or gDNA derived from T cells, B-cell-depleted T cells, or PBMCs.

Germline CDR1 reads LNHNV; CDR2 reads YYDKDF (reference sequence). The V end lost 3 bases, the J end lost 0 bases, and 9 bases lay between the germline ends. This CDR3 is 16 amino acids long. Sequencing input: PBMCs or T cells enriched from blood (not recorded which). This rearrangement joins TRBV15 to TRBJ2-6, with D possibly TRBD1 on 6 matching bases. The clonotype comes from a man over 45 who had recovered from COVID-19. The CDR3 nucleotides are TGTGCCACCAGCAGGGAACAGGGCTCTGGGGCCAACGTCCTGACTTTC. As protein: CATSREQGSGANVLTF.